One TCR beta chain is described in this entry. The data were taken from a study of shared clonotypes between healthy human individuals. Sequencing was performed with immunoSEQ multiplex PCR; in TCRdb, only in-frame clones are kept and a portion is missing. The table records roughly 2,300,000 clones, 80% to 95% of them present only once. Specimen: naive CD4+ T cells from PBMCs. Documented subset: CD45RA+ positively selected. This TCR was sampled from a man aged 18 to 30 in good health. Some clones in this sample may be carry-over from other donors' samples.

The DNA for the CDR3 is TGTGCCAGTCGAGCCTCGACAGGGTCCACTGAAGCTTTCTTT. This gives the protein CASRASTGSTEAFF. This chain uses TRBV5-4 with TRBJ1-1; 7 bases agree with TRBD1. Germline values: CDR1 SGHNT, CDR2 YYREEE (reference sequence). The CDR3 consists of 14 residues. V shed 8 bases, J shed 4 bases, and the junction held 11 bases outside the gene matches.